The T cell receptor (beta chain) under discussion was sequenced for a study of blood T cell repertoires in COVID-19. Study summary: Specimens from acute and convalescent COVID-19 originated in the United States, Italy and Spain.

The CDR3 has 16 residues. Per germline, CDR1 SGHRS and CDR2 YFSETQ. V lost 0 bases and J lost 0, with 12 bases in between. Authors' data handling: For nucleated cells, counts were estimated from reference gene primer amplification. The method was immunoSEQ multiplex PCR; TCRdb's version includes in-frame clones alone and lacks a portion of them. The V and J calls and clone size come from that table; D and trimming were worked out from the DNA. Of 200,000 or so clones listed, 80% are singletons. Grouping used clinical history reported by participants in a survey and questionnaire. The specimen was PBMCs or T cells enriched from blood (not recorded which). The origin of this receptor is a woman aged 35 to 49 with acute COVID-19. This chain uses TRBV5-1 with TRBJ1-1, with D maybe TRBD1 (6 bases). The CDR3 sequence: CASSLAGATMNTEAFF. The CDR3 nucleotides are TGCGCCAGCAGCTTGGCAGGGGCGACTATGAACACTGAAGCTTTCTTT.